This T cell receptor (beta chain) was captured in a study of OX40 agonist ivuxolimab in advanced cancers. With respect to the entire study: Ivuxolimab was a fully human IgG2 agonistic monoclonal antibody targeting the costimulatory receptor OX40 (CD134). Of the approximately 54 patients in dose escalation, 19 had hepatocellular carcinoma, some 15 had melanoma, 9 had renal cell carcinoma and 9 had head and neck cancer. Partial responses occurred in three dose-escalation patients, of whom one had hepatocellular carcinoma and two had cutaneous melanoma. Peripheral TCRbeta sequencing was intended to test whether TCR sequence diversity was altered and clonal T-cell expansion was caused by ivuxolimab. Intravenous ivuxolimab was administered to patients every 2 weeks at six dose levels: 0.01, 0.1, 0.3, 1.5, 3 and 10 mg/kg. Prior anti-PD-1, anti-PD-L1 or anti-CTLA-4 therapy was permitted, and checkpoint inhibitors had been received by roughly two fifths of dose-escalation patients. In the dose-escalation cohort, 65% to 90% of patients were male, and the mean age was roughly 60 years, with a range of about 23 to 90. The paper covers the monotherapy dose-escalation part of the phase I ivuxolimab trial, which included N of about 50 patients.

Patients with autoimmune disease history or receiving systemic immunosuppression were excluded from the trial. Peripheral blood for TCR sequencing was collected from all dose cohorts at baseline, on cycle 4 day 1, and on cycle 7 day 1. Samples were obtained from an open-label, multicenter, first-in-human phase I dose-escalation trial of ivuxolimab. Adults with locally advanced or metastatic head and neck squamous cell, hepatocellular, melanoma or renal cell carcinoma were enrolled in the trial. Before TCR sequencing, CD4+ T cells and CD8+ T cells were sorted from peripheral blood as separate populations. As concerns this clone: Its antigen target is currently unknown. No base-level quality is on record; no much larger clone is a single base apart.

Genomic DNA was isolated from the sorted cells so that the TCRbeta CDR3 region could be sequenced. The immunoSEQ Assay was used for sequencing of TCRbeta CDR3 regions. As stored in TCRdb, this immuneACCESS dataset retains in-frame rearrangements with V and J assigned. A fraction of the clones does not appear; measured against another copy, unresolved V genes explain less than half of the discrepancy, and the remainder lacks a known reason. This sample lists some 71,000 clones; approximately 90% were detected once. The ten biggest clones cover just over 14% of the sample. Broad study findings and their caveats: After ivuxolimab, expanded clones were on average more numerous among CD8+ T cells than among CD4+ T cells. The antigen specificity of the peripheral T cells that underwent clonal expansion was not determined. Low levels of normalized T-cell clonal expansion were also seen in some patients who did not respond. Partial responders in the 0.1-3.0 mg/kg groups had among the lowest normalized peripheral clonal expansion, especially among CD8+ T cells. Clonal expansion of both CD4+ and CD8+ blood T cells was observed from baseline to week 6 at doses 0.1 to 3.0 mg/kg.

The TCR comes from an adult with an advanced solid tumor such as melanoma, head and neck, liver or kidney cancer. This material consisted of CD4+ or CD8+ T cells sorted from blood, taken in a trial of the OX40 agonist ivuxolimab.

The CDR3 is CASTEPWTGGIYEQFF. The sequence in DNA is TGTGCCAGCACCGAACCGTGGACAGGGGGTATCTATGAGCAGTTCTTC. The chain is encoded by TRBV28 joined to TRBJ2-1, with 10 middle bases fitting TRBD1. Trimming accounts for 7 bases at V and 8 bases at J, while the number of junction bases matched to no gene is 14. The CDR3 measures 16 amino acids from cysteine to phenylalanine. This entry keeps only the CDR3 DNA: 48 bases, framed from base 1. The germline V gene provides CDR1 MDHEN and CDR2 SYDVKM.